The present T cell receptor beta chain was sequenced within a study of cytomegalovirus exposure and HLA in healthy donors. The PCR ran on 60 Vbeta and 13 Jbeta primers. Data came from immunoSEQ multiplex PCR; TCRdb stores just in-frame clones and leaves some out. This table holds over 80,000 clones, 60% to 75% found once. The clonotype originates from a woman in her 70s in good health and CMV-seropositive. Specimen: PBMCs.

CDR3 nucleotide sequence: TGTGCCAGCAGTTTCTCCGGGGTCTCCTACAATGAGCAGTTCTTC. Amino acids: CASSFSGVSYNEQFF. The V and J genes are TRBV28 and TRBJ2-1; possible D gene TRBD2, 5 bases. The CDR3 has 15 amino acids. In germline, CDR1 is MDHEN, CDR2 SYDVKM. V was trimmed by 3 bases and J by 0 bases, leaving 9 bases between them.